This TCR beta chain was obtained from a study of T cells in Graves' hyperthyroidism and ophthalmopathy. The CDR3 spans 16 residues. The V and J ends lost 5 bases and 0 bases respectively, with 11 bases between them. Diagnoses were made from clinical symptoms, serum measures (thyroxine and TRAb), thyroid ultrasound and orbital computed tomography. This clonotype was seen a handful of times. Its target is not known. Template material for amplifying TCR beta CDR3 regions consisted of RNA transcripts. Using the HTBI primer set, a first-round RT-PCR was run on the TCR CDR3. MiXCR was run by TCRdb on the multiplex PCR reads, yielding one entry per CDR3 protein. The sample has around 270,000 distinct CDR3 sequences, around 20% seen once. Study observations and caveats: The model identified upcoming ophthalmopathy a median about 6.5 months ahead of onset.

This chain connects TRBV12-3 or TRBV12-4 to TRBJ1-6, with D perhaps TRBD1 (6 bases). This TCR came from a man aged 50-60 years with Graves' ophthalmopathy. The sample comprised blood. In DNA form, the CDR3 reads TGTGCCAGCAGTGGGGCCAGGGGCTCCTATAATTCACCCCTCCACTTT. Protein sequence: CASSGARGSYNSPLHF.